The T cell receptor beta chain under discussion was sequenced for a study of shared clonotypes between healthy human individuals. Study-level points and caveats: Richness estimates generally favored naive over memory subsets.

This clone was seen a handful of times. What it recognizes is unknown. Profiling relied on immunoSEQ multiplex PCR, and the TCRdb table lists in-frame clones only, not all of them. This sample yields over 950,000 clones, of which 77% are seen a single time; 0.89% belongs to the top ten. There are 16 residues in the CDR3. Germline trimming cut 3 bases from V and 4 bases from J; bases unmatched to any gene: 11. Germline assignment: CDR1 SQVTM and CDR2 ANQGSEA. The sample comprised memory CD4+ T cells from PBMCs. The subset denotes: CD45RA-negative fraction. V is TRBV29-1 and J is TRBJ2-7, with TRBD1 identical over 11 bases. This TCR derives from a man between 18 and 35 years old in good health. Some clones in this sample may be carry-over from other donors' samples. The CDR3 coding sequence is TGCAGCGTTGAGGGGGTCGTGGGACAGGGGGAATACGAGCAGTACTTC. Residues: CSVEGVVGQGEYEQYF.